This T cell receptor beta chain comes out of a study of blood T cell repertoires in COVID-19. Study-wide background: Donors in the United States, Italy and Spain gave samples during acute or convalescent COVID-19.

Authors' processing steps: Amplification of reference gene primers provided the estimated nucleated cell counts. Profiling relied on immunoSEQ multiplex PCR, and the TCRdb table lists in-frame clones only, not all of them. D and trimming come from the DNA, and the V and J calls and clone size come from that table. The sample carries approximately 210,000 clones, around 82% recorded once. Cohort assignment relied on participant-reported clinical history. With 1 base removed from V and 2 bases from J, the gap between germline ends came to 11 bases. Germline CDR1 is SEHNR and CDR2 is FQNEAQ (reference sequence). The CDR3 has 15 amino acids.

This chain links TRBV7-9 with TRBJ2-5, with D possibly being TRBD2 (5 bases). The receptor was isolated from a man aged 30-40 years with acute COVID-19. Sample: PBMCs or T cells enriched from blood (not recorded which). CDR3 nucleotides: TGTGCCAGCAGCTTAGTTCCGAGGGAACAAGAGACCCAGTACTTC. Translation: CASSLVPREQETQYF.